What follows are 5 T cell receptor beta chains derived from one specimen sequenced in a study of blood T cells in healthy people across ages. Next came a second PCR, run for about 6 to 12 cycles, which used a sample-barcoded 5' primer along with a J-beta primer mix. TCRdb redid the calling of the 5' RACE reads with MiXCR, one entry per CDR3 protein. The sample comprises about 1.1 million distinct CDR3 sequences, 35% to 40% of which are singletons, and around 13% rests with the top ten. Sequences were obtained from blood. The receptors derive from a man younger than 30 in good health.

The CDR3 region has the DNA TGTGCCTGGAGGCGACAGTTGAACACTGAAGCTTTCTTT. As protein: CAWRRQLNTEAFF. The J gene is TRBJ1-1, the V gene TRBV30; a possible D gene is TRBD1 (5 bases). Germline V lookup: CDR1 GTSNPN, CDR2 SVGIG (reference sequence). The CDR3 is 13 residues long. The germline V and J ends were trimmed by 3 bases and 0 bases, with 8 bases remaining between them.

The gene calls are TRBV9 and TRBJ1-2; 7 bases match TRBD1. This CDR3 comprises 13 residues. Germline CDR1 SGDLS, CDR2 YYNGEE. V trimming: 4 bases; J trimming: 6 bases; junction bases outside the gene matches: 6. The CDR3 DNA follows: TGTGCCAGCAGCAGCCCGGACAGGCATGGCTACACCTTC. This encodes CASSSPDRHGYTF.

This clonotype appeared a few times. The chain links TRBV4-1 to TRBJ1-2; D not certain. CDR1 and CDR2 (germline): MGHRA, YSYEKL. The CDR3 totals 15 residues. V lost 0 bases, J lost 0 bases, and 8 bases lay in between. The CDR3 region is CASSQDRRTNYGYTF. The CDR3 DNA reads TGCGCCAGCAGCCAAGACAGGCGGACTAACTATGGCTACACCTTC.

This chain joins TRBV12-5 and TRBJ1-1; the match to TRBD1 covers 11 bases. The J segment lost 5 bases and the V segment lost 4 bases, leaving 6 bases of the junction unmatched. Per germline, CDR1 LGHNT and CDR2 FRNRAP. The CDR3 is 15 amino acids. Here the CDR3 reads CASGWAGTGGTEAFF. The CDR3 bases are TGTGCTAGTGGTTGGGCCGGGACAGGGGGGACTGAAGCTTTCTTT.

This chain connects TRBV3-1 to TRBJ1-1; D perhaps matches TRBD1 (5 bases). The CDR3 has 13 amino acids. V lost 9 bases and J lost 2, with 13 bases in between. Germline CDR1 LGHDT, CDR2 YNNKEL (reference sequence). In DNA, the CDR3 is TGTGCCAGTACAGGAGTGTTCAACACTGAAGCTTTCTTT. Protein sequence: CASTGVFNTEAFF.